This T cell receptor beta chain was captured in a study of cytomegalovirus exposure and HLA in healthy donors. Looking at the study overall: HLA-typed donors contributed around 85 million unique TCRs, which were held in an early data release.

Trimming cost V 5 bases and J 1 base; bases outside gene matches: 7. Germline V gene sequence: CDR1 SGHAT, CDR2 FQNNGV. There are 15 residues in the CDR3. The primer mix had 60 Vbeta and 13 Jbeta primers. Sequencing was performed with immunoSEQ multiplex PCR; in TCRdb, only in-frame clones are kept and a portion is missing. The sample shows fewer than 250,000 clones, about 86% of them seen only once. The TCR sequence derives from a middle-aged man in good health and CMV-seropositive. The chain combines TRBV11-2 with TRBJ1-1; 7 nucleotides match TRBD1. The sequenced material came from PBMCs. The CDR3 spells CASSLQGWGNTEAFF. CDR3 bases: TGTGCCAGCAGCCTACAGGGGTGGGGGAACACTGAAGCTTTCTTT.